The rows below give T cell receptor beta chains drawn from one sample of a study of naive and memory T cell subsets. TCRdb reanalysed the UMI-ligation and nested PCR reads using MiXCR and keeps one entry per CDR3 protein. The profile covers roughly 92,000 distinct CDR3 sequences, with 11% appearing a single time and more than 0.11% taken by the ten largest. Sequencing used naive CD4+ T cells from blood. The source is a human donor in good health. The CDR3 runs from the conserved cysteine through the conserved F or W. The D gene is left open where the match is weak. Clone size is given for some rows only: seen once, a few or many times, or a class if the clone is expanded.

J gene | V gene | D gene | clone size | CDR3 protein | CDR3 DNA
TRBJ2-1 | TRBV12-3/TRBV12-4 | TRBD2 | few | CASSFRREGGNEQFF | TGTGCCAGCAGTTTTAGACGGGAGGGAGGGAATGAGCAGTTCTTC
TRBJ1-1 | TRBV28 | - | - | CASSPTPPTPFF | TGTGCCAGCAGTCCTACACCTCCAACCCCTTTCTTT
TRBJ2-2 | TRBV4-3 | - | few | CASSQATVVTGELFF | TGCGCCAGCAGCCAGGCTACAGTGGTCACCGGGGAGCTGTTTTTT
TRBJ2-5 | TRBV29-1 | TRBD2 | - | CSVQQAGGQETQYF | TGCAGCGTTCAACAAGCGGGAGGCCAAGAGACCCAGTACTTC
TRBJ1-1 | TRBV7-2 | - | - | CASSFPDSHHTEAFF | TGTGCCAGCAGCTTCCCAGACAGCCACCACACTGAAGCTTTCTTT
TRBJ2-1 | TRBV6-2/TRBV6-3 | TRBD1 | few | CASRGTGVIHEQFF | TGTGCCAGCAGAGGGACAGGGGTCATACATGAGCAGTTCTTC
TRBJ1-2 | TRBV11-2 | TRBD1 | - | CASSWDRTNYGYTF | TGTGCCAGCAGCTGGGACAGAACCAACTATGGCTACACCTTC
TRBJ2-1 | TRBV5-1 | - | - | CASSLAGLGTDEQFF | TGCGCCAGCAGCTTGGCCGGGTTAGGGACGGATGAGCAGTTCTTC
TRBJ2-1 | TRBV13 | TRBD2 | many | CASSHRSSGRAQRPFF | TGTGCCAGCAGCCACCGATCTAGCGGGAGGGCCCAGAGGCCGTTCTTC
TRBJ1-1 | TRBV29-1 | - | few | CSVDGRRTEAFF | TGCAGCGTTGATGGGAGGAGAACTGAAGCTTTCTTT
TRBJ2-7 | TRBV24-1 | TRBD2 | few | CATSGSSGSYEQYF | TGTGCCACCAGCGGGTCTAGCGGGAGCTACGAGCAGTACTTC
TRBJ1-1 | TRBV12-3/TRBV12-4 | - | - | CASSLRGPNTEAFF | TGTGCCAGCAGTTTGCGGGGGCCGAACACTGAAGCTTTCTTT
TRBJ2-5 | TRBV20-1 | - | - | CSADGGTVQETQYF | TGCAGTGCTGACGGAGGGACAGTCCAAGAGACCCAGTACTTC
TRBJ2-2 | TRBV7-9 | - | - | CASSSSGRTNTGELFF | TGTGCCAGCAGCTCCTCAGGACGGACGAACACCGGGGAGCTGTTTTTT
TRBJ2-7 | TRBV27 | TRBD1 | few | CASSVSPAGTESHEQYF | TGTGCCAGCAGTGTCTCGCCTGCCGGGACAGAATCCCACGAGCAGTACTTC
TRBJ2-1 | TRBV6-2/TRBV6-3 | TRBD1 | - | CASSYPNKWTGVDEQFF | TGTGCCAGCAGTTACCCGAATAAATGGACAGGGGTCGATGAGCAGTTCTTC
TRBJ2-7 | TRBV7-8 | - | many | CASSSGLTSTYEQYF | TGTGCCAGCAGTTCTGGACTAACCTCAACCTACGAGCAGTACTTC
TRBJ2-7 | TRBV19 | TRBD2 | many | CASSPTGTSRGSAQYF | TGTGCCAGTAGTCCCACCGGGACTAGCAGAGGGTCTGCGCAGTACTTC